This T cell receptor (beta chain) was identified during a study of response to subunit inactivated influenza vaccine. Deletions cut 4 bases from V and 1 base from J, with 11 bases between. The CDR3 length is 14 residues. The germline gives CDR1 SGHNT, CDR2 YYREEE (reference sequence). TCRdb called the RT-PCR reads again in MiXCR, with one record for every CDR3 protein. The repertoire holds hundreds of thousands of distinct CDR3 sequences, with 10% to 12% as singletons. The same specimen was also included in a second study, on T cells expressing NK-cell markers. That paper notes: Template switching by 5'RACE with UMIs generated the TCR beta cDNA. Source material for TCR beta repertoires consisted of sorted CD3+CD56+NKG2C+, CD3+CD56+NKG2C- and CD3+CD56-NKG2C+ T cells.

This specimen was PBMCs from blood, taken on the day of vaccination. The chain is built from TRBV5-4 and TRBJ1-2; D is undetermined. The sequence was collected from a man in his fifties or sixties who received an inactivated influenza vaccine. The CDR3 reads CASSHGGDNYGYTF. CDR3 coding DNA: TGTGCCAGCAGCCATGGTGGGGATAACTATGGCTACACCTTC.